This is a list of T cell receptor beta chains from one sample in a study of sequential checkpoint blockade in melanoma. Method: immunoSEQ multiplex PCR; TCRdb's copy keeps in-frame clones and lacks some. The table includes a few thousand clones, around 20% detected once. Source: tumor tissue (inferred from file names), taken from a patient given nivolumab and ipilimumab in sequence. The receptors were sampled from a human donor with melanoma. Both conserved end residues are trimmed from each CDR3. A D gene is named only where the DNA matches it firmly.

V: TRBV11-3; D: TRBD1; CDR3: ASTSGGSDSPLH
V: TRBV7-5; D: -; CDR3: ASSLTMTGGLSTEAF
V: TRBV6-1; D: -; CDR3: ASSEAGRAETQY
V: TRBV15; D: TRBD1; CDR3: ATSRGFGTDGPRQY
V: TRBV9; D: TRBD1; CDR3: ASSIPRQGAGNTIY
V: TRBV6-8; D: TRBD1; CDR3: ASSYPGTGSGEQY
V: TRBV28; D: -; CDR3: ASSRPQYQETQY
V: TRBV6-8; D: -; CDR3: ASSLRLVNPGELF
V: TRBV19; D: -; CDR3: ASSIDSGSEQF
V: TRBV5-1; D: TRBD1; CDR3: ASSSTGEVGTEAF
V: TRBV6-8; D: -; CDR3: ASSALWQQIIPLEAF
V: TRBV5-1; D: -; CDR3: ASSLDRAGTEAF
V: TRBV28; D: -; CDR3: ASSLDPPPGGQPQH
V: TRBV15; D: -; CDR3: ATSRDGALGGYT
V: TRBV29-1; D: -; CDR3: SVFYRESYEQY
V: TRBV6-8; D: TRBD2; CDR3: AIRGTSGSHTGELF
V: TRBV6-8; D: TRBD2; CDR3: ASREPGLAFEQF
V: TRBV15; D: -; CDR3: ATSSSQGLAVNNEQF
V: TRBV10-2; D: -; CDR3: ASSAQGGFGGELF
V: TRBV25-1; D: -; CDR3: ASSDLSYEQY
V: TRBV6-8; D: -; CDR3: ASSPDEDTQY
V: TRBV15; D: -; CDR3: ATSRVSESSYNEQF
V: TRBV5-1; D: -; CDR3: ASSLSGETGNTIY
V: TRBV9; D: -; CDR3: ASSVGGNQDETQY
V: TRBV19; D: TRBD2; CDR3: ASSPFGRGGLNEQF
V: TRBV28; D: TRBD2; CDR3: ASSWGGSLYEQY
V: TRBV9; D: -; CDR3: ASSVVGGVNTGELF